This T cell receptor beta chain was recovered during a study of T cells after yellow fever vaccination. With 3 bases removed from V and 6 bases from J, the gap between germline ends came to 20 bases. The CDR3 length is 15 residues. Germline values: CDR1 SQVTM, CDR2 ANQGSEA. This clonotype came up a few times. TCRdb re-derived calls from the 5' RACE reads in MiXCR, one entry per CDR3 protein. The sample carries about 120,000 distinct CDR3 sequences, 7.5% to 10% recorded once. The V gene is TRBV29-1, the J gene TRBJ1-1; tentatively, D is TRBD1 (5 bases). The TCR was taken from a man aged 18 to 29 who received the YFV17D yellow fever vaccine. Sample: CD8+ T cells sorted from PBMCs, taken on the day of the yellow fever booster vaccination. CDR3 DNA: TGCAGCGTTGAGCGTCCGCTCCCGCGGGACTCTGAAGCTTTCTTT. Translating gives CSVERPLPRDSEAFF.